The 30 T cell receptor beta chains below all came from one sample that was sequenced in a study of somatic mutations in cytotoxic T cells in rheumatoid arthritis. Sequencing was performed with immunoSEQ multiplex PCR; in TCRdb, only in-frame clones are kept and a portion is missing. The data contain roughly 23,000 clones, about 77% of them singletons. Sequencing used CD8+ T cells sorted from blood. These receptors were obtained from an adult with rheumatoid arthritis.

This clone has only one observation. V is TRBV4-1 and J is TRBJ2-5, with 8 positions matching TRBD2. The CDR3 length is 16 residues. The germline gives CDR1 MGHRA, CDR2 YSYEKL. V lost 0 bases, J lost 2 bases, and 5 bases stayed unmatched. DNA of the CDR3: TGCGCCAGCAGCCAAGATAGGGCTAGCGGGCAAGAGACCCAGTACTTC. Translated, it gives CASSQDRASGQETQYF.

V is TRBV6-5 and J is TRBJ1-2; TRBD1 matches 11 bases. The ends lost 2 bases at V and 5 bases at J; junction bases unmatched: 1. Germline-derived CDR1 and CDR2 are MNHEY and SVGAGI. The CDR3 covers 14 residues. CDR3 nucleotide sequence: TGTGCCAGCAGTTACGGGACAGGGGGATATGGCTACACCTTC. It translates to CASSYGTGGYGYTF.

J is TRBJ1-5 and V is TRBV10-3, with no clear D. With 0 bases removed from V and 7 bases from J, the gap between germline ends came to 10 bases. Germline V gene sequence: CDR1 ENHRY, CDR2 SYGVKD. The CDR3 runs 14 residues. The CDR3 region is CAISESRARQPQHF. CDR3 bases: TGTGCCATCAGTGAGTCCCGGGCGCGGCAGCCCCAGCATTTT.

This clone was seen only once. The junction shows a germline mismatch at one end, possibly a read error. The chain couples TRBV10-3 to TRBJ2-4; D is possibly TRBD2 (6 bases). CDR3 length equals 10 residues. Germline V CDR1 and CDR2: ENHRY, SYGVKD. The CDR3: CAISSGTRSF. The CDR3 nucleotides read TGTGCCATCAGTTCCGGGACTCGGTCCTTC.

V usage is TRBV7-9 and J usage is TRBJ2-1, with 7 bases that match TRBD1. From germline, CDR1 is SEHNR and CDR2 FQNEAQ (reference sequence). The junction had 5 bases not matched to a gene; V was cut back by 1 base and J by 5 bases. The CDR3 consists of 15 residues. CDR3: CASSLVGTENNEQFF. For the CDR3, the DNA is TGTGCCAGCAGCTTAGTGGGGACAGAGAACAATGAGCAGTTCTTC. Full variable domain (rest looked up from reference TRBV7-9 and TRBJ2-1): DTGVSQNPRHKITKRGQNVTFRCDPISEHNRLYWYRQTLGQGPEFLTYFQNEAQLEKSRLLSDRFSAERPKGSFSTLEIQRTEQGDSAMYLCASSLVGTENNEQFFGPGTRLTVL.

J is TRBJ1-1 and V is TRBV6-6; 9 bases fit TRBD1. CDR1 is MNHNY, CDR2 SVGAGI, per germline (reference sequence). The CDR3 has 16 residues. V was pared by 2 bases and J by 3 bases, with 7 bases of the junction left unmatched. CDR3 amino acids: CASSYTAQGAYTEAFF. CDR3 coding DNA: TGTGCCAGCAGTTACACGGCACAGGGGGCTTACACTGAAGCTTTCTTT.

Points on this clone: A read error may explain this, as a much larger clone is one base away. This sample also contains other DNA sequences that code for the same CDR3. V and J are TRBV15 and TRBJ1-5; D is uncertain. CDR3 length equals 12 residues. Germline CDR1 is LNHNV and CDR2 is YYDKDF (reference sequence). V lost 0 bases and J 4 bases, leaving 1 base between the germline ends. CDR3 residues: CATSRENQPQHF. Written as DNA, the CDR3 is TGTGCCACCAGCAGAGAAAATCAGCCCCAGCATTTT.

The chain has TRBV6-1 and TRBJ2-7, with D perhaps matching TRBD1 or TRBD2 (5 bases each). The ends were cut back, 5 bases at V and 3 bases at J, with 11 bases in the middle. The CDR3 runs to 13 residues. In germline, CDR1 is MNHNS, CDR2 SASEGT. The CDR3: CASSPRDGYEQYF. For the CDR3, the DNA is TGTGCCAGCAGTCCTCGGGACGGCTACGAGCAGTACTTC.

The chain couples TRBV19 to TRBJ2-3, with D perhaps TRBD2 (6 bases). This CDR3 region has 14 residues. Per the germline V gene, CDR1 is LNHDA and CDR2 is SQIVND (reference sequence). The V and J ends lost 11 bases and 5 bases respectively, with 20 bases between them. CDR3 coding DNA: TGTGCCTCGTCTGGGGCTAGCGCGATAGATACGCAGTATTTT. Amino acid sequence: CASSGASAIDTQYF.

V and J are TRBV9 and TRBJ1-2; D ambiguous. Trimming removed 3 bases from V and 5 bases from J, with 14 bases in between. This CDR3 has 14 amino acids. Germline V gene lookup returns CDR1 SGDLS and CDR2 YYNGEE. CDR3 coding DNA: TGTGCCAGCAGCGACCGTTCCGGTTCTTATGGCTACACCTTC. Translation gives CASSDRSGSYGYTF.

This chain connects TRBV7-9 to TRBJ2-1, with TRBD1 identical over 10 bases. Per germline, CDR1 SEHNR and CDR2 FQNEAQ (reference sequence). The J segment lost 4 bases and the V segment lost 5 bases, leaving 8 bases of the junction unmatched. The CDR3 runs 16 residues. In DNA form, the CDR3 reads TGTGCCAGCAGCCACCGGGACAGGGGTGTATACAATGAGCAGTTCTTC. Protein product: CASSHRDRGVYNEQFF. Drawing the rest from reference TRBV7-9 and TRBJ2-1, the complete variable domain is DTGVSQNPRHKITKRGQNVTFRCDPISEHNRLYWYRQTLGQGPEFLTYFQNEAQLEKSRLLSDRFSAERPKGSFSTLEIQRTEQGDSAMYLCASSHRDRGVYNEQFFGPGTRLTVL.

Points on this clone: At one end, the junction sequence differs from germline, possibly due to a read error. The chain links TRBV4-1 to TRBJ1-5; no firm D call. CDR1 and CDR2 (germline): MGHRA, YSYEKL. CDR3 size: 15 residues. The CDR3 DNA reads TGCGCCAGCAGCAAAGAGTCCGCGGGCAATCAGCCCCAGCATTTT. Encoded protein: CASSKESAGNQPQHF.

V and J are TRBV2 and TRBJ2-7, with 9 bases identical to TRBD1. Germline V CDR1 and CDR2: SNHLY, FYNNEI. The J segment lost 8 bases and the V segment lost 6 bases, leaving 5 bases of the junction unmatched. There are 12 residues in the CDR3. The CDR3 DNA is TGTGCCAGCAGCCCACAGGGGGCTAAGCAGTACTTC. Amino acids: CASSPQGAKQYF.

This chain uses TRBV10-2 with TRBJ2-3; TRBD2 agrees at 10 bases. Per the germline V gene, CDR1 is WSHSY and CDR2 is SAAADI. The ends lost 8 bases at V and 4 bases at J; junction bases unmatched: 9. The CDR3 is 15 amino acids. The CDR3 protein is CASEESGGAPDTQYF. The CDR3 nucleotides are TGCGCCAGCGAGGAAAGCGGGGGGGCCCCAGATACGCAGTATTTT.

The gene calls are TRBV4-1 and TRBJ2-7; D not resolved. Trimming left V 2 bases short and J 0 bases short, with 8 bases between. The CDR3 is 14 residues long. Germline CDR1 is MGHRA and CDR2 is YSYEKL. The CDR3: CASSQLLPSYEQYF. CDR3 nucleotide sequence: TGCGCCAGCAGCCAACTCCTACCCTCCTACGAGCAGTACTTC.

The chain couples TRBV2 to TRBJ1-1; 7 bases map to TRBD1. The CDR3 extends over 15 amino acids. The V gene end was trimmed by 6 bases and the J gene end by 1 base; junction bases not matched to a gene: 8. Germline V CDR1 and CDR2: SNHLY, FYNNEI. CDR3 DNA sequence: TGTGCCAGCAGGGCCCGACAGGGAAGGAACACTGAAGCTTTCTTT. It encodes CASRARQGRNTEAFF.

This chain links TRBV10-3 with TRBJ1-1, with 8 bases lining up with TRBD1. Germline assignment: CDR1 ENHRY and CDR2 SYGVKD. The trim removed 6 bases at V and 3 bases at J, leaving 3 bases unmatched. This CDR3 is 13 amino acids long. The CDR3 DNA reads TGTGCCATCAGGACAGGGGAGGACACTGAAGCTTTCTTT. Its translation: CAIRTGEDTEAFF.

This chain links TRBV2 with TRBJ2-1; either TRBD1 or TRBD2 may supply D (5 bases each). CDR1 is SNHLY and CDR2 is FYNNEI in the germline V gene. Trimming shortened V by 8 bases and J by 8 bases, and 16 bases separated the two germline ends. This CDR3 comprises 13 residues. The CDR3 is CASRYQGDDEQFF. For the CDR3, the DNA is TGTGCCAGCCGATATCAGGGAGACGATGAGCAGTTCTTC.

The rearrangement joins TRBV4-1 to TRBJ2-7; 14 bases map to TRBD2. The CDR3 is made up of 18 amino acids. Germline loops: CDR1 MGHRA, CDR2 YSYEKL. Losses at the gene ends were 4 bases for V and 2 bases for J; bases not matched to a gene: 10. Written as DNA, the CDR3 is TGCGCCAGCAGCCCTACACCGGGACTAGCGGGGGCCACCTACGAGCAGTACTTC. It is translated as CASSPTPGLAGATYEQYF.

The genes are TRBV4-3 and TRBJ1-2, with 7 positions matching TRBD1. With 3 bases clipped from V and 8 bases from J, the junction kept 12 bases outside the gene matches. Per germline, CDR1 LGHNA and CDR2 YSLEER. The CDR3 spans 15 residues. The CDR3: CASSQGRTGAKGYTF. As DNA, the CDR3 is TGCGCCAGCAGCCAGGGGAGGACAGGAGCGAAAGGCTACACCTTC.

The chain uses TRBV11-2 and TRBJ1-2, with 7 nucleotides matching TRBD1. The trim removed 3 bases at V and 5 bases at J, leaving 6 bases unmatched. The V gene's germline CDR1 is SGHAT and CDR2 FQNNGV. The CDR3 has 14 amino acids. CDR3 region: CASSFSGTDYGYTF. The CDR3 nucleotides are TGTGCCAGCAGCTTTTCCGGGACAGATTATGGCTACACCTTC.

This rearrangement joins TRBV6-5 to TRBJ2-2; D is perhaps TRBD2 (5 bases). Germline CDR1 is MNHEY and CDR2 is SVGAGI. CDR3 size: 15 residues. V was trimmed by 2 bases and J by 4 bases, leaving 11 bases between them. In nucleotides, the CDR3 is TGTGCCAGCAGTTACAAGACCAGCGGCACCGGGGAGCTGTTTTTT. Its protein product is CASSYKTSGTGELFF.

The CDR3 region is CATSGVQDYGYTF. The CDR3 DNA reads TGTGCCACCAGCGGGGTACAGGACTATGGCTACACCTTC. The chain couples TRBV15 to TRBJ1-2; tentatively, D is TRBD1 (5 bases). Deletions cut 5 bases from V and 3 bases from J, with 10 bases between. The CDR3 spans 13 residues. In germline, CDR1 is LNHNV, CDR2 YYDKDF (reference sequence). Combining the CDR3 with reference TRBV15 and TRBJ1-2 gives the whole variable domain DAMVIQNPRYQVTQFGKPVTLSCSQTLNHNVMYWYQQKSSQAPKLLFHYYDKDFNNEADTPDNFQSRRPNTSFCFLDIRSPGLGDTAMYLCATSGVQDYGYTFGSGTRLTVV.

The chain joins TRBV5-6 to TRBJ1-5; D is undetermined. V shed 1 base and J shed 3 bases, with 11 bases lying between them. The CDR3 sequence is 15 residues long. Germline V gene sequence: CDR1 SGHDT, CDR2 YYEEEE. The CDR3, as DNA: TGTGCCAGCAGCTTGCAGCACGTCCTCAATCAGCCCCAGCATTTT. Its protein product is CASSLQHVLNQPQHF.

The chain has TRBV4-1 and TRBJ2-2, with TRBD2 matching 9 bases. J lost 1 base, V lost 1 base, and 7 bases had no gene match. The germline CDR1 and CDR2 sequences are MGHRA and YSYEKL. The CDR3 runs 18 residues. The CDR3 is CASSQVASGIGNTGELFF. The CDR3 DNA reads as TGCGCCAGCAGCCAAGTCGCTAGCGGGATTGGGAACACCGGGGAGCTGTTTTTT.

This chain links TRBV18 with TRBJ1-3; 9 nucleotides agree with TRBD1. Germline CDR1 reads KGHSH; CDR2 reads LQKENI. Trimming took 3 bases from V and 2 from J; bases not matched to a gene: 2. The CDR3 consists of 15 residues. CDR3 in DNA: TGTGCCAGCTCACCCGACAGGGGGACTGGAAACACCATATATTTT. It translates to CASSPDRGTGNTIYF.

The rearrangement uses TRBV9 and TRBJ2-3, with TRBD2 matching 11 bases. This CDR3 is built from 14 residues. Germline trimming cut 4 bases from V and 4 bases from J; bases unmatched to any gene: 2. Germline V CDR1 and CDR2: SGDLS, YYNGEE. CDR3 coding DNA: TGTGCCAGCAGCTTTAGCGGGGGGGCAGATACGCAGTATTTT. Its protein product is CASSFSGGADTQYF.

The J gene is TRBJ2-1, the V gene TRBV7-9, with 7 bases matching TRBD2. This CDR3 has 17 residues. V shed 7 bases and J 2 bases; nucleotides not matched to a gene: 14. Germline CDR1 is SEHNR and CDR2 is FQNEAQ (reference sequence). CDR3 in DNA: TGTGCCAGCACCCTCTACCGACTAGCAGAGGCCTACAATGAGCAGTTCTTC. Translating it yields CASTLYRLAEAYNEQFF.

The chain has TRBV19 and TRBJ1-3; D remains unclear. V lost 1 base and J 2 bases, leaving 6 bases between the germline ends. The CDR3 sequence is 14 residues long. CDR1 and CDR2 (germline): LNHDA, SQIVND (reference sequence). As DNA, the CDR3 is TGTGCCAGTAGTATAGGCTCGGCTGGAAACACCATATATTTT. Translated, it gives CASSIGSAGNTIYF.

The chain has TRBV9 and TRBJ1-1, with D uncertain. The CDR3 sequence is 12 residues long. CDR1 is SGDLS and CDR2 is YYNGEE in the germline V gene. Deletions cut 0 bases from V and 3 bases from J, with 3 bases between. The DNA of the CDR3 is TGTGCCAGCAGCGTAGTCGACACTGAAGCTTTCTTT. Protein product: CASSVVDTEAFF.